Following are 23 T cell receptor beta chains from one sample sequenced in a study of T cell clonotyping in hematopoietic cell transplantation. Only in-frame clones appear in the TCRdb table, and some are missing; sequencing was by immunoSEQ multiplex PCR. This sample has 15,000 to 20,000 clones, with around 90% found just once. The material sequenced was peripheral blood mononuclear cells. The receptors shown here come from a man in his forties in good health. Some clones in this sample may be carry-over from other donors' samples.

This chain links TRBV4-3 with TRBJ2-7; 8 bases are a match to TRBD1. Trimming cost V 1 base and J 2 bases; bases outside gene matches: 4. The CDR3 sequence is 15 residues long. Looked up from germline, CDR1 is LGHNA and CDR2 is YSLEER. The CDR3 reads CASSQATGEAYEQYF. The CDR3 nucleotides read TGCGCCAGCAGCCAAGCGACAGGGGAGGCCTACGAGCAGTACTTC.

The J gene is TRBJ1-1, the V gene TRBV30, with D unclear. V gave up 7 bases and J gave up 0 bases, with 9 bases separating them. This CDR3 is built from 12 residues. CDR1 and CDR2 from the germline V gene are GTSNPN and SVGIG (reference sequence). The CDR3 reads CAFNLMNTEAFF. CDR3 coding DNA: TGTGCCTTCAACCTCATGAACACTGAAGCTTTCTTT.

V and J are TRBV27 and TRBJ2-5; 11 nucleotides agree with TRBD2. Germline CDR1 and CDR2: MNHEY and SMNVEV (reference sequence). The trim removed 3 bases at V and 2 bases at J, leaving 2 bases unmatched. CDR3 length equals 15 residues. The CDR3: CASSFGTSGQETQYF. CDR3 coding DNA: TGTGCCAGCAGTTTCGGGACTAGCGGACAAGAGACCCAGTACTTC.

The chain joins TRBV7-9 to TRBJ1-5; 7 positions agree with TRBD1. The CDR3 loop spans 14 amino acids. Trimming at V came to 4 bases and at J to 7 bases, leaving 7 bases not matched to a gene. Germline values: CDR1 SEHNR, CDR2 FQNEAQ (reference sequence). The CDR3 here is CASSSVTGDQPQHF. CDR3 nucleotide sequence: TGTGCCAGCAGCTCCGTAACAGGGGACCAGCCCCAGCATTTT.

The V call is TRBV6-5, the J call TRBJ2-3; TRBD1 matches 7 bases. The ends lost 5 bases at V and 3 bases at J; junction bases unmatched: 8. The CDR3 sequence is 15 residues long. CDR1 MNHEY and CDR2 SVGAGI come from the germline V gene. CDR3 protein: CASSRQGLTTDTQYF. CDR3 in DNA: TGTGCCAGCAGTCGACAGGGTTTGACTACAGATACGCAGTATTTT.

CDR3 in amino acids: CATSRDRSYNEQFF. The CDR3 nucleotides are TGTGCCACCAGCAGGGATCGCTCCTACAATGAGCAGTTCTTC. The chain is built from TRBV15 and TRBJ2-1; D not certain. V was pared by 3 bases and J by 0 bases, with 6 bases between. This CDR3 region has 14 residues. From germline, CDR1 is LNHNV and CDR2 YYDKDF (reference sequence).

The CDR3 is CAWSVRSTGELFF. In DNA form, the CDR3 reads TGTGCCTGGAGTGTGCGGAGTACCGGGGAGCTGTTTTTT. The chain recombines TRBV30 with TRBJ2-2; unclear D gene. Trimming cost V 0 bases and J 5 bases, with 7 bases left between them. Germline CDR1 reads GTSNPN; CDR2 reads SVGIG (reference sequence). This CDR3 contains 13 residues.

There are a few counts of this clone. J is TRBJ2-1 and V is TRBV19, with 8 nucleotides matching TRBD2. The V gene end was trimmed by 3 bases and the J gene end by 5 bases; junction bases not matched to a gene: 6. The germline gives CDR1 LNHDA, CDR2 SQIVND (reference sequence). CDR3 length: 15 amino acids. This chain's CDR3 is CASSMLAGGHNEQFF. CDR3 bases: TGTGCCAGTAGTATGCTAGCGGGCGGTCACAATGAGCAGTTCTTC.

The CDR3 loop is CASSYSADGSNQPQHF. The CDR3 DNA sequence: TGTGCCAGCAGTTACTCGGCGGACGGAAGCAATCAGCCCCAGCATTTT. V gene TRBV6-5 combines with J gene TRBJ1-5; D gene unclear. Trimming removed 0 bases at V and 1 base at J, with 10 bases between. Germline loops: CDR1 MNHEY, CDR2 SVGAGI. This CDR3 spans 16 amino acids.

The CDR3 DNA sequence: TGTGCCAGCAACCTGGACGGCTACAATGAGCAGTTCTTC. This gives the protein CASNLDGYNEQFF. The chain employs TRBV27 and TRBJ2-1; no definite D call. Looked up from germline, CDR1 is MNHEY and CDR2 is SMNVEV (reference sequence). The CDR3 has 13 residues. Trimming shortened V by 7 bases and J by 3 bases, and 10 bases separated the two germline ends.

The chain carries TRBV6-5 and TRBJ1-5; no definite D call. V lost 6 bases to trimming and J lost 8 bases, with 11 bases between them. This CDR3 contains 12 residues. Germline CDR1 and CDR2: MNHEY and SVGAGI. For the CDR3, the DNA is TGTGCCAGCAGCCGCGGGCGGGAGCCCCAGCATTTT. Amino acid sequence: CASSRGREPQHF.

This sequence joins TRBV14 and TRBJ2-5; 10 bases fit TRBD2. This CDR3 comprises 17 residues. V gave up 3 bases and J gave up 1 base; unmatched junction bases: 8. CDR1 is SGHDN and CDR2 is FVKESK in the germline V gene. Here the CDR3 reads CASSHTSGMRFQETQYF. CDR3 nucleotide sequence: TGTGCCAGCAGCCACACTAGCGGGATGAGGTTCCAAGAGACCCAGTACTTC. The full variable domain, completed using reference TRBV14 and TRBJ2-5, is EAGVTQFPSHSVIEKGQTVTLRCDPISGHDNLYWYRRVMGKEIKFLLHFVKESKQDESGMPNNRFLAERTGGTYSTLKVQPAELEDSGVYFCASSHTSGMRFQETQYFGPGTRLLVL.

The chain combines TRBV28 with TRBJ1-5; D is unclear. The ends were cut back, 1 base at V and 2 bases at J, with 12 bases in the middle. This CDR3 has 16 amino acids. Germline lookup yields CDR1 MDHEN and CDR2 SYDVKM. CDR3 sequence (DNA): TGTGCCAGCAGTTTATCGCTGGGATCGGGCAATCAGCCCCAGCATTTT. Amino acids: CASSLSLGSGNQPQHF.

The chain recombines TRBV7-2 with TRBJ2-1, with TRBD2 matching over 14 bases. J lost 6 bases, V lost 5 bases, and 12 bases had no gene match. The CDR3 contains 18 residues. CDR1 is SGHTA, CDR2 FQGNSA, per germline. CDR3 DNA: TGTGCCAGCAGCACGGGACTAGCGGGAGCAGGTTGGGTCAATGAGCAGTTCTTC. This encodes CASSTGLAGAGWVNEQFF. Together with reference TRBV7-2 and TRBJ2-1, the CDR3 gives the full variable domain: GAGVSQSPSNKVTEKGKDVELRCDPISGHTALYWYRQSLGQGLEFLIYFQGNSAPDKSGLPSDRFSAERTGGSVSTLTIQRTQQEDSAVYLCASSTGLAGAGWVNEQFFGPGTRLTVL.

This chain connects TRBV6-6 to TRBJ2-7, with D perhaps being TRBD1 or TRBD2 (5 bases each). The CDR3 sequence is 15 residues long. V gave up 6 bases and J gave up 0 bases, with 15 bases separating them. Germline loops: CDR1 MNHNY, CDR2 SVGAGI (reference sequence). This chain's CDR3 is CASRGRDGNSYEQYF. The DNA of the CDR3 is TGTGCCAGCAGGGGACGGGACGGAAACTCCTACGAGCAGTACTTC.

The rearrangement joins TRBV5-6 to TRBJ2-5; 11 bases are shared with TRBD1. Germline V gives CDR1 SGHDT, CDR2 YYEEEE. The junction had 10 bases not matched to a gene; V was cut back by 4 bases and J by 5 bases. The CDR3 is 16 residues long. The CDR3 region has the DNA TGTGCCAGCAGCCTGGTGGGACAGGGGGTCGGGGAGACCCAGTACTTC. Amino acid sequence: CASSLVGQGVGETQYF.

The V call is TRBV11-2, the J call TRBJ2-1, with D perhaps matching TRBD2 (6 bases). Germline V gene sequence: CDR1 SGHAT, CDR2 FQNNGV. This CDR3 has 15 amino acids. The V and J ends lost 3 bases and 3 bases respectively, with 12 bases between them. The CDR3 region is CASSFGGRGYNEQFF. The CDR3 DNA follows: TGTGCCAGCAGCTTCGGGGGTAGGGGCTACAATGAGCAGTTCTTC.

The J gene is TRBJ2-5, the V gene TRBV2; possibly TRBD2 for D (5 bases). Germline V gives CDR1 SNHLY, CDR2 FYNNEI. Trimming left V 10 bases short and J 2 bases short, with 14 bases between. The CDR3 extends over 13 amino acids. DNA of the CDR3: TGTGCCACCCCATCTGGGAGTCAAGAGACCCAGTACTTC. It translates to CATPSGSQETQYF. The entire variable domain, with the rest obtained from reference TRBV2 and TRBJ2-5, is as follows: EPEVTQTPSHQVTQMGQEVILRCVPISNHLYFYWYRQILGQKVEFLVSFYNNEISEKSEIFDDQFSVERPDGSNFTLKIRSTKLEDSAMYFCATPSGSQETQYFGPGTRLLVL.

V is TRBV5-1 and J is TRBJ1-2; 9 bases line up with TRBD1. Germline assignment: CDR1 SGHRS and CDR2 YFSETQ. Trimming cost V 4 bases and J 6 bases; bases outside gene matches: 7. The CDR3 extends over 14 amino acids. CDR3 region: CASSPGQGNDGYTF. CDR3 DNA sequence: TGCGCCAGCAGCCCGGGACAGGGAAATGATGGCTACACCTTC.

This clone is a singleton in its sample. The chain recombines TRBV4-1 with TRBJ1-1; 8 bases map to TRBD1. Germline V lookup: CDR1 MGHRA, CDR2 YSYEKL. With V trimmed by 0 bases and J by 5 bases, 5 bases remained unmatched. The CDR3 is 15 amino acids. Here the CDR3 reads CASSQDQQGVTEAFF. The CDR3 bases are TGCGCCAGCAGCCAAGATCAACAGGGGGTGACTGAAGCTTTCTTT.

The chain carries TRBV2 and TRBJ2-7; 8 positions match TRBD1. The CDR3 spans 13 residues. Germline V gene sequence: CDR1 SNHLY, CDR2 FYNNEI. J gave up 6 bases and V 7 bases, and 8 bases lay outside the gene matches. CDR3 in DNA: TGTGCCAGCAACAAGCGACAGGGGATCGAGCAGTACTTC. Translation gives CASNKRQGIEQYF.

This clone was picked up one time. The V gene is TRBV9, the J gene TRBJ2-7; D is undetermined. CDR3 length: 15 amino acids. Germline assignment: CDR1 SGDLS and CDR2 YYNGEE. The V end was cut by 4 bases, the J end by 4 bases, with 18 bases between. The CDR3 coding sequence is TGTGCCAGCAGCCCCCCCACGGGTGGCGATTACGAGCAGTACTTC. Amino acid sequence: CASSPPTGGDYEQYF.

The chain recombines TRBV2 with TRBJ2-7, with a tentative D call TRBD2 (5 bases). CDR1 is SNHLY and CDR2 is FYNNEI in the germline V gene. This CDR3 has 15 amino acids. With 7 bases removed from V and 3 bases from J, the gap between germline ends came to 19 bases. This CDR3 is CASKPGFSKHYEQYF. Written as DNA, the CDR3 is TGTGCCAGCAAACCGGGATTTTCAAAACACTACGAGCAGTACTTC.